One T cell receptor (beta chain) is described in this entry. Its matching antigen is unknown. Deletions cut 3 bases from V and 2 bases from J, with 24 bases between. Germline lookup yields CDR1 SGDLS and CDR2 YYNGEE. The length of the CDR3 is 19 residues. These data belong to a study of T cell responses to AZD1222 COVID-19 vaccine. Whole-study findings and limits: Just a handful of AZD1222 recipients tested seropositive at baseline. With dominance at 160-218 and 743-854, vaccine-associated CD4 TCRs spanned spike.

TCRdb keeps only in-frame clones here, not all; method: immunoSEQ multiplex PCR. The data show roughly 91,000 clones, roughly nine tenths seen once. The sequencing used peripheral blood, collected on day 0 of AZD1222 vaccination. J is TRBJ2-1 and V is TRBV9, with D possibly matching TRBD2 (6 bases). The receptor was isolated from an adult in good health. The CDR3 here is CASSGGPVSGGSAYNEQFF. In DNA form, the CDR3 reads TGTGCCAGCAGCGGGGGCCCCGTATCCGGGGGATCTGCCTACAATGAGCAGTTCTTC.